This T cell receptor beta chain derives from a study of T cells after somatic rescue of genetic block. In this sample, this clone turned up a few times. Profiled with immunoSEQ multiplex PCR; TCRdb holds only in-frame clones, not every one. The sample lists some 15,000 clones, about 65% seen once, with about 30% in the top ten. The source of this sequence is a man aged 18 to 29. The source material was peripheral blood mononuclear cells (PBMCs).

The CDR3 sequence is CASSLGQGNTGANVLTF. The CDR3 nucleotides read TGCGCCAGCAGCTTGGGACAGGGGAATACCGGGGCCAACGTCCTGACTTTC. V is TRBV5-1 and J is TRBJ2-6; 8 nucleotides line up with TRBD1. After removal of 0 bases from V and 4 bases from J, the junction contained 6 bases not matched to a gene. This CDR3 contains 17 residues. CDR1 is SGHRS, CDR2 YFSETQ, per germline.